This TCR beta chain was sequenced for a study of blood T cell repertoires in COVID-19. Study summary: Samples taken during acute and convalescent COVID-19 were collected in the United States, Italy and Spain. From T cells, B-cell-depleted T cells, or PBMCs came the material, which was cDNA or gDNA.

Seattle enrolled patients during active infection and tracked them longitudinally. CDR1 MNHEY and CDR2 SVGAGI come from the germline V gene. CDR3 size: 15 residues. The V and J ends lost 5 bases and 6 bases respectively, with 16 bases between them. In the source study's methods: How many nucleated cells were present was estimated from reference gene primer amplification. Clones were sequenced by immunoSEQ multiplex PCR, and TCRdb holds only the in-frame ones, with some missing. V and J calls and clone size are as listed in that table; D and trimming were resolved from the DNA. The sample includes 140,000 to 150,000 clones, about four fifths of them seen just once.

The material sequenced was peripheral blood. This rearrangement joins TRBV6-5 to TRBJ1-4, with D possibly TRBD1 on 5 matching bases. The source of this sequence is a man aged 25-45 years with COVID-19, enrolled during active disease. CDR3 in amino acids: CASSLRDGGDEKLFF. In DNA, the CDR3 is TGTGCCAGCAGTCTCCGGGACGGAGGGGATGAAAAACTGTTTTTT.